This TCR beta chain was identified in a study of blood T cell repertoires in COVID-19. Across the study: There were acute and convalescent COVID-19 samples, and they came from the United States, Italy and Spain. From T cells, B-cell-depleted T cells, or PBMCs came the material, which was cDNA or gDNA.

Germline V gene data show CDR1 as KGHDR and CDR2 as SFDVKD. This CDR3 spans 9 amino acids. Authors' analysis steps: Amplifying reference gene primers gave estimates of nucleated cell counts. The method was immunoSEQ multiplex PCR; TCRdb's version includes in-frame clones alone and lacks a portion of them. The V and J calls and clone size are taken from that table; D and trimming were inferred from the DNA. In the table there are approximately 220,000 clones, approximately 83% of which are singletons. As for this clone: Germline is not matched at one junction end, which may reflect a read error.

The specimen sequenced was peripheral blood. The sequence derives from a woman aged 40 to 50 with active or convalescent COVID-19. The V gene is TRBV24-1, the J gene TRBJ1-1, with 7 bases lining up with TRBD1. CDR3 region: CATPDRAFF. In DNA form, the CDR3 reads TGTGCCACCCCTGACAGGGCGTTTTTT.